These 2 T cell receptor beta chains originate from one sample sequenced in a study of T cell responses to AZD1222 COVID-19 vaccine. Some clones are missing from TCRdb's copy, which holds only in-frame ones; the method was immunoSEQ multiplex PCR. The sample contains 95,000 to 150,000 clones, under 90% of which appear only once. The sample in question was peripheral blood, obtained on day 0 of AZD1222 vaccination. The source is an adult in good health.

The rearrangement uses TRBV30 and TRBJ1-1; no clear D gene. Trimming removed 3 bases from V and 5 bases from J, with 22 bases in between. The CDR3 runs to 16 residues. Germline V CDR1 and CDR2: GTSNPN, SVGIG (reference sequence). This CDR3 is CAWSPSVSWGGTEAFF. The CDR3 coding sequence is TGTGCCTGGAGCCCTTCTGTTTCTTGGGGAGGGACTGAAGCTTTCTTT.

The chain employs TRBV7-2 and TRBJ2-3; 12 bases align to TRBD1. This CDR3 region has 14 residues. The V segment lost 5 bases and the J segment 6 bases; nucleotides outside the gene matches: 3. CDR1 is SGHTA, CDR2 FQGNSA, per germline. The CDR3 is CASSEGTGGDTQYF. CDR3 in DNA: TGTGCCAGCAGCGAGGGGACAGGGGGCGATACGCAGTATTTT.